A single sample is the source of the 28 T cell receptor beta chains below, sequenced in a study of blood T cell repertoires in COVID-19. Method: immunoSEQ multiplex PCR; TCRdb's copy keeps in-frame clones and lacks some. In the table there are 150,000 to 160,000 clones, 80% to 90% of which are singletons. The sequenced material came from peripheral blood. The receptors derive from a woman aged 40 to 50 with acute or convalescent COVID-19.

This chain joins TRBV7-2 and TRBJ2-6, with TRBD2 matching 8 bases. The CDR3 contains 16 residues. The germline V gene has CDR1 SGHTA and CDR2 FQGNSA. Germline trimming cut 2 bases from V and 2 bases from J; bases unmatched to any gene: 2. CDR3 in amino acids: CASSLRTSTGANVLTF. CDR3 sequence (DNA): TGTGCCAGCAGCTTACGGACTAGCACTGGGGCCAACGTCCTGACTTTC.

This clone was counted only a few times. The chain couples TRBV10-1 to TRBJ1-1, with 7 bases fitting TRBD1. V lost 6 bases to trimming and J lost 1 base; unmatched junction nucleotides: 8. Germline V gene data show CDR1 as WNHNN and CDR2 as SYGVQD (reference sequence). The CDR3 consists of 15 residues. The CDR3 loop is CASSRRQGQNTEAFF. The DNA for the CDR3 is TGCGCCAGCAGCCGACGACAGGGACAGAACACTGAAGCTTTCTTT.

The chain has TRBV11-2 and TRBJ1-1; no definite D call. Trimming removed 1 base at V and 1 base at J, with 4 bases between. The germline V gene has CDR1 SGHAT and CDR2 FQNNGV. This CDR3 region has 13 residues. CDR3 in amino acids: CASSLVWNTEAFF. For the CDR3, the DNA is TGTGCCAGCAGCTTAGTCTGGAACACTGAAGCTTTCTTT.

The chain joins TRBV5-1 to TRBJ2-2; D is unresolved. The CDR3 covers 17 residues. CDR1 SGHRS and CDR2 YFSETQ come from the germline V gene. V was pared by 0 bases and J by 2 bases, with 14 bases between. This chain's CDR3 is CASSLGAGTLNTGELFF. Here the CDR3 DNA reads TGCGCCAGCAGCTTGGGGGCAGGCACCTTAAACACCGGGGAGCTGTTTTTT.

This clone was seen only once. The chain combines TRBV12-5 with TRBJ1-5; D unresolved. Germline CDR1 is LGHNT and CDR2 is FRNRAP. V lost 6 bases and J 0 bases, leaving 15 bases between the germline ends. The CDR3 length is 16 residues. The CDR3, as DNA: TGTGCTAGTGGAGCCTCTCTCCGGGTTAGCAATCAGCCCCAGCATTTT. Translating gives CASGASLRVSNQPQHF.

The V gene is TRBV2, the J gene TRBJ2-3; TRBD2 matches 8 bases. The V gene end was trimmed by 6 bases and the J gene end by 2 bases; junction bases not matched to a gene: 7. The length of the CDR3 is 15 residues. Germline values: CDR1 SNHLY, CDR2 FYNNEI. CDR3 amino acids: CASRRLAQDTDTQYF. The CDR3, as DNA: TGTGCCAGCAGAAGACTAGCGCAGGACACAGATACGCAGTATTTT.

The V call is TRBV28, the J call TRBJ2-7, with D perhaps matching TRBD2 (5 bases). CDR1 and CDR2 from the germline V gene are MDHEN and SYDVKM. CDR3 length: 15 amino acids. V was shortened by 4 bases and J by 6 bases, with 19 bases between the two germline ends. Written as DNA, the CDR3 is TGTGCCAGCAGTTCGACCCCAACTAGTATGTCCGAGCAGTACTTC. The encoded protein is CASSSTPTSMSEQYF.

The rearrangement joins TRBV11-1 to TRBJ2-2; the match to TRBD2 covers 7 bases. Trimming took 0 bases from V and 4 from J; bases not matched to a gene: 8. Germline V lookup: CDR1 SGHAT, CDR2 FQDESV (reference sequence). The CDR3 covers 17 residues. The CDR3 coding sequence is TGTGCCAGCAGCTTAGCTCTTGGACTAGGTTCCACCGGGGAGCTGTTTTTT. Its translation: CASSLALGLGSTGELFF. Filled out from reference TRBV11-1 and TRBJ2-2, the complete variable domain reads EAEVAQSPRYKITEKSQAVAFWCDPISGHATLYWYRQILGQGPELLVQFQDESVVDDSQLPKDRFSAERLKGVDSTLKIQPAELGDSAMYLCASSLALGLGSTGELFFGEGSRLTVL.

CDR3 loop: CASSLDLSGRYEQYF. In nucleotides, the CDR3 is TGTGCCAGCAGCTTAGATCTTAGCGGGAGGTACGAGCAGTACTTC. The chain uses TRBV11-2 and TRBJ2-7; 10 nucleotides align to TRBD2. CDR1 and CDR2 (germline): SGHAT, FQNNGV. Trimming at V came to 0 bases and at J to 4 bases, leaving 3 bases not matched to a gene. The CDR3 consists of 15 residues.

The rearrangement links TRBV7-9 to TRBJ1-5; weak D call: TRBD1 (6 bases). Germline V gene lookup returns CDR1 SEHNR and CDR2 FQNEAQ (reference sequence). The CDR3 runs 15 residues. V was cut by 1 base and J by 2 bases, with 9 bases left in between. The CDR3 region is CASSLDRAGNQPQHF. The CDR3 region has the DNA TGTGCCAGCAGCTTAGACAGGGCGGGCAATCAGCCCCAGCATTTT.

The rearrangement uses TRBV19 and TRBJ2-5, with D possibly matching TRBD1 (6 bases). V was clipped by 3 bases and J by 4 bases, with 12 bases between them. The germline V gene encodes CDR1 LNHDA and CDR2 SQIVND (reference sequence). CDR3 length: 14 residues. CDR3 in DNA: TGTGCCAGTAGTATCACAGGGCCTCGAGAGACCCAGTACTTC. Residues: CASSITGPRETQYF.

The genes are TRBV12-3 or TRBV12-4 and TRBJ2-7; a possible D gene is TRBD2 (6 bases). V dropped 5 bases and J dropped 3 bases, with 11 bases sitting between them. This CDR3 contains 13 residues. In DNA, the CDR3 is TGTGCCAGCAGTGGGGACTCATTCTACGAGCAGTACTTC. Protein: CASSGDSFYEQYF.

This clone showed up just once. The chain combines TRBV5-4 with TRBJ2-2; a possible D gene is TRBD2 (7 bases). The CDR3 covers 14 residues. CDR1 SGHNT and CDR2 YYREEE come from the germline V gene (reference sequence). Trimming shortened V by 10 bases and J by 0 bases, and 13 bases separated the two germline ends. The CDR3 here is CALTGGPNTGELFF. The CDR3 nucleotides are TGTGCCCTGACCGGGGGGCCGAACACCGGGGAGCTGTTTTTT. The entire variable domain, with the rest obtained from reference TRBV5-4 and TRBJ2-2, is as follows: ETGVTQSPTHLIKTRGQQVTLRCSSQSGHNTVSWYQQALGQGPQFIFQYYREEENGRGNFPPRFSGLQFPNYSSELNVNALELDDSALYLCALTGGPNTGELFFGEGSRLTVL.

V is TRBV2 and J is TRBJ1-4, with no clear D. V lost 6 bases and J lost 4, with 6 bases in between. This CDR3 is 12 amino acids long. Germline CDR1 is SNHLY and CDR2 is FYNNEI. The CDR3 protein is CASSAGNEKLFF. CDR3 nucleotide sequence: TGTGCCAGCAGCGCCGGTAATGAAAAACTGTTTTTT. The full variable domain, with the rest looked up from reference TRBV2 and TRBJ1-4, is EPEVTQTPSHQVTQMGQEVILRCVPISNHLYFYWYRQILGQKVEFLVSFYNNEISEKSEIFDDQFSVERPDGSNFTLKIRSTKLEDSAMYFCASSAGNEKLFFGSGTQLSVL.

For the CDR3, the DNA is TGTGCCAGCAGCTCCTCACTAAACACTGAAGCTTTCTTT. Translation gives CASSSSLNTEAFF. V is TRBV5-4 and J is TRBJ1-1; D not resolved. The CDR3 is made up of 13 amino acids. The germline V gene has CDR1 SGHNT and CDR2 YYREEE (reference sequence). The V and J ends lost 3 bases and 2 bases respectively, with 8 bases between them.

The chain employs TRBV5-5 and TRBJ1-4; D unclear. Trimming removed 4 bases at V and 6 bases at J, with 7 bases between. The CDR3 totals 12 residues. The germline V gene encodes CDR1 SGHKS and CDR2 YYEKEE (reference sequence). CDR3 in DNA: TGTGCCAGCAGCCGTTCTGATGAAAAACTGTTTTTT. Protein: CASSRSDEKLFF.

The gene calls are TRBV30 and TRBJ1-4, with a possible D match to TRBD1 (5 bases). The CDR3 spans 16 residues. Looked up from germline, CDR1 is GTSNPN and CDR2 is SVGIG (reference sequence). The V end was cut by 3 bases, the J end by 8 bases, with 22 bases between. CDR3 protein: CAWSDPNQGLEEKLFF. Here the CDR3 DNA reads TGTGCCTGGAGCGACCCCAACCAGGGCCTAGAGGAAAAACTGTTTTTT.

The chain joins TRBV5-1 to TRBJ1-4; 9 bases align to TRBD1. CDR1 and CDR2 (germline): SGHRS, YFSETQ. V was clipped by 3 bases and J by 1 base; unmatched bases: 7. This CDR3 is built from 17 residues. CDR3 amino acids: CASSWGTGRGTNEKLFF. The CDR3 nucleotides read TGCGCCAGCAGCTGGGGGACAGGGCGGGGAACTAATGAAAAACTGTTTTTT. The variable domain in full, with the rest retrieved from reference TRBV5-1 and TRBJ1-4, is KAGVTQTPRYLIKTRGQQVTLSCSPISGHRSVSWYQQTPGQGLQFLFEYFSETQRNKGNFPGRFSGRQFSNSRSEMNVSTLELGDSALYLCASSWGTGRGTNEKLFFGSGTQLSVL.

The chain recombines TRBV7-9 with TRBJ1-2, with 8 bases identical to TRBD1. CDR3 length: 14 amino acids. Germline lookup yields CDR1 SEHNR and CDR2 FQNEAQ (reference sequence). The J segment lost 3 bases and the V segment lost 3 bases, leaving 3 bases of the junction unmatched. Here the CDR3 reads CASSLDRDYYGYTF. The CDR3 region has the DNA TGTGCCAGCAGCTTGGACAGGGACTACTATGGCTACACCTTC. Based on the CDR3 plus reference TRBV7-9 and TRBJ1-2, the full variable domain is DTGVSQNPRHKITKRGQNVTFRCDPISEHNRLYWYRQTLGQGPEFLTYFQNEAQLEKSRLLSDRFSAERPKGSFSTLEIQRTEQGDSAMYLCASSLDRDYYGYTFGSGTRLTVV.

The chain carries TRBV6-5 and TRBJ1-2, with 9 bases aligning to TRBD1. Germline lookup yields CDR1 MNHEY and CDR2 SVGAGI. Losses at the gene ends were 6 bases for V and 4 bases for J; bases not matched to a gene: 6. The CDR3 spans 14 residues. CDR3 amino acids: CASSQDRGGYGYTF. The CDR3 DNA is TGTGCCAGCAGCCAGGACAGGGGTGGCTATGGCTACACCTTC.

This chain uses TRBV7-2 with TRBJ2-2; the match to TRBD2 covers 7 bases. J was trimmed by 0 bases and V by 5 bases; bases with no gene match: 3. The CDR3 is 15 residues long. Germline CDR1 SGHTA, CDR2 FQGNSA. The CDR3 DNA sequence: TGTGCCAGCAGCACAGGACTAGCGAACACCGGGGAGCTGTTTTTT. Encoded protein: CASSTGLANTGELFF.

This sequence joins TRBV15 and TRBJ1-2; 9 bases are a match to TRBD1. Trimming at V came to 3 bases and at J to 3 bases, leaving 5 bases not matched to a gene. CDR3 length: 15 amino acids. Per the germline V gene, CDR1 is LNHNV and CDR2 is YYDKDF (reference sequence). CDR3 sequence reads: CATSRRTGVDYGYTF. The CDR3 DNA reads as TGTGCCACCAGCAGGAGGACAGGGGTGGACTATGGCTACACCTTC.

V gene TRBV5-1 combines with J gene TRBJ2-3; D uncertain. V shed 5 bases and J shed 0 bases, with 4 bases lying between them. The CDR3 length is 12 residues. Per the germline V gene, CDR1 is SGHRS and CDR2 is YFSETQ. As DNA, the CDR3 is TGCGCCAGCAGTTATAGCACAGATACGCAGTATTTT. Protein: CASSYSTDTQYF.

The CDR3 sequence: CASKPITSMETQYF. The CDR3 DNA reads TGCGCCAGCAAACCAATAACTAGTATGGAGACCCAGTACTTC. This chain links TRBV5-1 with TRBJ2-5; a weak D match, TRBD2 (5 bases). The CDR3 spans 14 residues. Germline values: CDR1 SGHRS, CDR2 YFSETQ. V was shortened by 6 bases and J by 5 bases, with 17 bases between the two germline ends.

The chain combines TRBV7-9 with TRBJ2-3, with 14 bases that match TRBD2. CDR3 length equals 16 residues. J lost 4 bases, V lost 7 bases, and 7 bases had no gene match. Germline assignment: CDR1 SEHNR and CDR2 FQNEAQ (reference sequence). CDR3 protein: CASTKGLAGGSDTQYF. The CDR3 DNA is TGTGCCAGCACTAAAGGACTAGCGGGAGGTTCAGATACGCAGTATTTT.

This clone was recorded a few times. The chain is built from TRBV12-5 and TRBJ1-1, with a tentative D call TRBD1 (6 bases). This CDR3 has 14 residues. V gave up 8 bases and J gave up 4 bases, with 17 bases separating them. Per the germline V gene, CDR1 is LGHNT and CDR2 is FRNRAP. CDR3 region: CASCRAGVATEAFF. The DNA for the CDR3 is TGTGCTAGTTGCCGAGCAGGGGTGGCCACTGAAGCTTTCTTT.

The chain couples TRBV5-4 to TRBJ2-3, with 7 bases matching TRBD2. Trimming cost V 3 bases and J 2 bases; bases outside gene matches: 15. CDR1 and CDR2 from the germline V gene are SGHNT and YYREEE (reference sequence). This CDR3 spans 18 amino acids. CDR3 sequence (DNA): TGTGCCAGCAGCTCCACCCTCCGAGGAGCGGGGCCCACAGATACGCAGTATTTT. Encoded protein: CASSSTLRGAGPTDTQYF.

This clone appeared a single time. This chain links TRBV28 with TRBJ1-5; D may be TRBD1 (5 bases). Trimming cost V 3 bases and J 4 bases, with 7 bases left between them. Germline CDR1 is MDHEN and CDR2 is SYDVKM. This CDR3 comprises 13 residues. The CDR3 sequence: CASSFSGNQPQHF. DNA of the CDR3: TGTGCCAGCAGTTTCTCAGGGAATCAGCCCCAGCATTTT.